The 31 T cell receptor beta chains in this list originate from one sample, sequenced in a study of radiotherapy plus CTLA-4 blockade in lung cancer. Measured with immunoSEQ multiplex PCR; TCRdb has only the in-frame clones, and not every one. This table holds about 94,000 clones, approximately 80% found once. Sequenced material: peripheral blood, taken from a patient treated with radiotherapy plus ipilimumab. The receptors come from a human donor with non-small cell lung cancer that progressed on radiotherapy plus ipilimumab.

The rearrangement uses TRBV5-6 and TRBJ2-3, with 11 bases lining up with TRBD2. The CDR3 runs 15 residues. Per the germline V gene, CDR1 is SGHDT and CDR2 is YYEEEE. V was clipped by 4 bases and J by 5 bases; unmatched bases: 6. DNA of the CDR3: TGTGCCAGCAGCATACTAGCGGGAGATGGAGATACGCAGTATTTT. Its translation: CASSILAGDGDTQYF.

CDR3 DNA sequence: TGTGCCAGCAGTATACAGGGGGCCCTGAACACTGAAGCTTTCTTT. Its translation: CASSIQGALNTEAFF. The chain is built from TRBV6-1 and TRBJ1-1, with 9 bases lining up with TRBD1. Germline V CDR1 and CDR2: MNHNS, SASEGT. V was clipped by 5 bases and J by 0 bases; unmatched bases: 4. The CDR3 runs to 15 residues.

This chain uses TRBV4-2 with TRBJ1-1; 7 bases align to TRBD1. The CDR3 sequence is 15 residues long. Trimming at V came to 2 bases and at J to 1 base, leaving 4 bases not matched to a gene. Germline CDR1 LGHNA, CDR2 YNFKEQ. Here the CDR3 reads CASSQTNRGNTEAFF. CDR3 nucleotides: TGTGCCAGCAGCCAAACGAACAGGGGGAACACTGAAGCTTTCTTT.

The V call is TRBV15, the J call TRBJ1-1; D unclear. Deletions cut 0 bases from V and 6 bases from J, with 14 bases between. Germline loops: CDR1 LNHNV, CDR2 YYDKDF (reference sequence). This CDR3 spans 15 amino acids. Here the CDR3 DNA reads TGTGCCACCAGCAGAGATCGCCTGGGTTCGTCTGAAGCTTTCTTT. This codes for CATSRDRLGSSEAFF.

V is TRBV27 and J is TRBJ2-5; 9 bases are shared with TRBD1. TRBJ2-7 matches the DNA end more closely, so the J call is doubtful. In germline, CDR1 is MNHEY, CDR2 SMNVEV (reference sequence). The CDR3 runs 15 residues. CDR3 amino acids: CASRLRNRGLYEQYF. CDR3 DNA sequence: TGTGCCAGCAGGTTACGAAACAGGGGGCTCTACGAGCAGTACTTC.

This sequence joins TRBV2 and TRBJ2-2, with 7 nucleotides matching TRBD1. The CDR3 is 13 residues long. Germline V gene lookup returns CDR1 SNHLY and CDR2 FYNNEI. The V segment lost 6 bases and the J segment 5 bases; nucleotides outside the gene matches: 3. CDR3 sequence reads: CASRSTGTGELFF. The CDR3 region has the DNA TGTGCCAGCAGGTCGACAGGGACCGGGGAGCTGTTTTTT.

CDR3 sequence (DNA): TGCGCCAGCACCCCCCTTCAGGGTTCCGGGGAGCTGTTTTTT. This encodes CASTPLQGSGELFF. The V gene is TRBV10-1, the J gene TRBJ2-2, with TRBD1 as a possible D gene (5 bases). Trimming shortened V by 7 bases and J by 6 bases, and 15 bases separated the two germline ends. The V gene's germline CDR1 is WNHNN and CDR2 SYGVQD (reference sequence). This CDR3 is built from 14 residues.

The gene calls are TRBV29-1 and TRBJ2-1; TRBD2 matches at 15 bases. Germline loops: CDR1 SQVTM, CDR2 ANQGSEA. Trimming took 1 base from V and 7 from J; bases not matched to a gene: 14. The CDR3 runs to 19 residues. The CDR3 region has the DNA TGCAGCGTTGAAGGACCGGGACTAGCGGGAGGCGTGTTGGGGAATGAGCAGTTCTTC. Its translation: CSVEGPGLAGGVLGNEQFF.

This clone has only a few counts. This rearrangement joins TRBV2 to TRBJ2-3; 16 bases line up with TRBD2. After removal of 6 bases from V and 8 bases from J, the junction contained 5 bases not matched to a gene. The germline V gene encodes CDR1 SNHLY and CDR2 FYNNEI. This CDR3 spans 15 amino acids. CDR3 DNA sequence: TGTGCCAGCAGCGGGACTAGCGGGAGGGATGGTACGCAGTATTTT. As protein: CASSGTSGRDGTQYF. Together with reference TRBV2 and TRBJ2-3, the CDR3 gives the full variable domain: EPEVTQTPSHQVTQMGQEVILRCVPISNHLYFYWYRQILGQKVEFLVSFYNNEISEKSEIFDDQFSVERPDGSNFTLKIRSTKLEDSAMYFCASSGTSGRDGTQYFGPGTRLTVL.

This clone came up a few times. This rearrangement joins TRBV5-1 to TRBJ2-7; maybe TRBD1 (5 bases). Trimming removed 4 bases at V and 2 bases at J, with 10 bases between. The CDR3 contains 13 residues. The germline gives CDR1 SGHRS, CDR2 YFSETQ. CDR3 in DNA: TGCGCCAGCAGCCCGACAGTCGCCTACGAGCAGTACTTC. Encoded protein: CASSPTVAYEQYF.

The chain has TRBV5-3 and TRBJ2-7, with 8 bases lining up with TRBD1. TRBV5-3 counts as an open reading frame of uncertain function. This CDR3 comprises 15 residues. V lost 3 bases to trimming and J lost 0 bases; unmatched junction nucleotides: 5. The CDR3 DNA follows: TGTGCCAGAAGCTACCGGACAGGGCGCTCCTACGAGCAGTACTTC. Protein product: CARSYRTGRSYEQYF.

The J gene is TRBJ1-1, the V gene TRBV5-6; D call uncertain. Trimming shortened V by 2 bases and J by 1 base, and 9 bases separated the two germline ends. CDR3 length: 14 residues. CDR1 is SGHDT, CDR2 YYEEEE, per germline. CDR3 nucleotide sequence: TGTGCCAGCAGCTTAATCAGCGGGAACACTGAAGCTTTCTTT. Translating gives CASSLISGNTEAFF.

V usage is TRBV9 and J usage is TRBJ1-4; D is possibly TRBD1 (5 bases). Per germline, CDR1 SGDLS and CDR2 YYNGEE. This CDR3 comprises 14 residues. The ends were cut back, 0 bases at V and 10 bases at J, with 13 bases in the middle. CDR3 sequence: CASSVGSLGGKLFF. DNA for the CDR3: TGTGCCAGCAGCGTAGGGTCCTTGGGGGGAAAACTGTTTTTT.

The rearrangement joins TRBV25-1 to TRBJ2-5, with 7 bases identical to TRBD2. V gave up 3 bases and J gave up 2 bases; unmatched junction bases: 0. The V gene's germline CDR1 is MGHDK and CDR2 SYGVNS. The CDR3 covers 13 residues. Written as DNA, the CDR3 is TGTGCCAGCAGTGACGGGGGGCAAGAGACCCAGTACTTC. This gives the protein CASSDGGQETQYF.

V is TRBV6-1 and J is TRBJ2-7, with unresolved D. Trimming left V 3 bases short and J 7 bases short, with 7 bases between. Germline V CDR1 and CDR2: MNHNS, SASEGT. The CDR3 is made up of 11 amino acids. CDR3 DNA: TGTGCCAGCAGTGACCTCGGGGAGCAGTACTTC. It codes for CASSDLGEQYF.

V is TRBV5-1 and J is TRBJ2-3; 7 bases are a match to TRBD2. Germline V gives CDR1 SGHRS, CDR2 YFSETQ. The CDR3 length is 16 residues. V dropped 5 bases and J dropped 2; count of bases not matched to a gene: 11. In DNA form, the CDR3 reads TGCGCCAGCAGTCGGTCGGGGGGTTCGGTCACAGATACGCAGTATTTT. Protein: CASSRSGGSVTDTQYF.

V usage is TRBV6-1 and J usage is TRBJ1-1; TRBD1 aligns across 9 bases. Germline CDR1 and CDR2: MNHNS and SASEGT. CDR3 size: 14 residues. V was pared by 6 bases and J by 3 bases, with 5 bases of the junction left unmatched. The CDR3 is CASSPTGGHTEAFF. The CDR3 coding sequence is TGTGCCAGCAGCCCGACAGGGGGACACACTGAAGCTTTCTTT.

The V gene is TRBV10-3, the J gene TRBJ2-1, with 13 bases fitting TRBD2. This CDR3 contains 13 residues. Trimming at V came to 11 bases and at J to 8 bases, leaving 6 bases not matched to a gene. Per the germline V gene, CDR1 is ENHRY and CDR2 is SYGVKD. CDR3 in DNA: TGTGCCTCCGGGACTAGCGGGATGGATGAGCAGTTCTTC. Protein product: CASGTSGMDEQFF.

This CDR3 reads CASSFSGANVLTF. The DNA for the CDR3 is TGTGCCAGCAGTTTTTCTGGGGCCAACGTCCTGACTTTC. The gene calls are TRBV27 and TRBJ2-6; no clear D gene. The V gene's germline CDR1 is MNHEY and CDR2 SMNVEV (reference sequence). The CDR3 has 13 residues. Trimming took off 3 bases at V and 1 base at J, with 1 base between the two ends.

The V and J genes are TRBV5-1 and TRBJ2-1, with D possibly called TRBD1 or TRBD2 (5 bases each). The V end was cut by 0 bases, the J end by 8 bases, with 6 bases between. The CDR3 has 12 residues. CDR1 SGHRS and CDR2 YFSETQ come from the germline V gene. DNA for the CDR3: TGCGCCAGCAGCTTGGGGGACGATGAGCAGTTCTTC. Translated: CASSLGDDEQFF.

The chain recombines TRBV2 with TRBJ2-1, with D perhaps being TRBD1 or TRBD2 (5 bases each). The CDR3 totals 14 residues. Per the germline V gene, CDR1 is SNHLY and CDR2 is FYNNEI. V was clipped by 4 bases and J by 9 bases, with 16 bases between them. The CDR3 bases are TGTGCCAGCAGTGTATTTGAGAGGGGCCGTGAGCAGTTCTTC. Its protein product is CASSVFERGREQFF.

The CDR3: CASSSQGGQYF. CDR3 sequence (DNA): TGTGCCAGCAGCTCACAGGGGGGGCAGTATTTT. The rearrangement uses TRBV6-5 and TRBJ2-3, with 8 bases that match TRBD1. Germline V gives CDR1 MNHEY, CDR2 SVGAGI. V shed 6 bases and J 11 bases; nucleotides not matched to a gene: 4. This CDR3 region has 11 residues.

The chain uses TRBV6-6 and TRBJ2-1, with D uncertain. V gave up 6 bases and J gave up 0 bases, with 9 bases separating them. The CDR3 is 14 residues long. Per the germline V gene, CDR1 is MNHNY and CDR2 is SVGAGI (reference sequence). CDR3 sequence reads: CASSRRSSYNEQFF. The CDR3 DNA follows: TGTGCCAGCAGCAGACGGAGCTCCTACAATGAGCAGTTCTTC.

This clone was recorded once. V gene TRBV27 combines with J gene TRBJ1-2; no definite D call. The V and J ends lost 0 bases and 4 bases respectively, with 9 bases between them. Germline assignment: CDR1 MNHEY and CDR2 SMNVEV (reference sequence). The CDR3 has 14 residues. Here the CDR3 reads CASSLSRALYGYTF. The CDR3 region has the DNA TGTGCCAGCAGTTTATCCCGAGCCCTCTATGGCTACACCTTC.

This chain joins TRBV5-1 and TRBJ1-1; TRBD1 agrees at 7 bases. This CDR3 has 14 residues. CDR1 SGHRS and CDR2 YFSETQ come from the germline V gene. The V segment lost 2 bases and the J segment 4 bases; nucleotides outside the gene matches: 5. Here the CDR3 DNA reads TGCGCCAGCAGCTTCCAACAGGGGCCCACTGAAGCTTTCTTT. This codes for CASSFQQGPTEAFF.

Of note for this clone: Other DNA variants within this sample encode the same CDR3. The gene calls are TRBV7-9 and TRBJ1-5; D call uncertain. Trimming took 3 bases from V and 11 from J, leaving 11 bases between them. CDR1 and CDR2 from the germline V gene are SEHNR and FQNEAQ (reference sequence). This CDR3 contains 12 residues. The CDR3 bases are TGTGCCAGCAGCTTCACCGATGCGGCCCAGCATTTT. The encoded protein is CASSFTDAAQHF.

The chain employs TRBV19 and TRBJ2-3; D not resolved. In germline, CDR1 is LNHDA, CDR2 SQIVND (reference sequence). V was cut by 0 bases and J by 12 bases, with 13 bases left in between. The CDR3 contains 13 residues. CDR3 sequence reads: CASSIDGTTPQYF. In DNA form, the CDR3 reads TGTGCCAGTAGTATAGACGGTACCACGCCCCAGTATTTT.

V usage is TRBV5-4 and J usage is TRBJ2-3; no clear D. Per the germline V gene, CDR1 is SGHNT and CDR2 is YYREEE (reference sequence). V dropped 0 bases and J dropped 0 bases, with 8 bases sitting between them. The CDR3 is 15 amino acids. This CDR3 reads CASSLGLVSTDTQYF. In nucleotides, the CDR3 is TGTGCCAGCAGCTTGGGACTCGTTAGCACAGATACGCAGTATTTT.

V and J are TRBV5-4 and TRBJ1-1, with a tentative D call TRBD1 (5 bases). V lost 7 bases, J lost 4 bases, and 8 bases lay in between. The CDR3 sequence is 11 residues long. CDR1 and CDR2 (germline): SGHNT, YYREEE (reference sequence). CDR3 DNA: TGTGCCAGCTCGGGACCCACTGAAGCTTTCTTT. It is translated as CASSGPTEAFF.

V gene TRBV6-1 combines with J gene TRBJ2-1; either TRBD1 or TRBD2 may supply D (5 bases each). V lost 0 bases and J lost 3, with 9 bases in between. Germline CDR1 and CDR2: MNHNS and SASEGT. The CDR3 sequence is 15 residues long. CDR3 region: CASSEAWGNYNEQFF. The CDR3 nucleotides read TGTGCCAGCAGTGAAGCGTGGGGGAACTACAATGAGCAGTTCTTC.

The chain links TRBV6-5 to TRBJ2-1, with a possible D match to TRBD2 (6 bases). With 4 bases removed from V and 8 bases from J, the gap between germline ends came to 21 bases. Germline assignment: CDR1 MNHEY and CDR2 SVGAGI. This CDR3 region has 16 residues. CDR3 in amino acids: CASSFKTSRLPHEQFF. In nucleotides, the CDR3 is TGTGCCAGCAGTTTCAAGACTAGTCGGCTGCCGCATGAGCAGTTCTTC.